The next 16 T cell receptor beta chains were all read from a single sample in a study of CD8 T cells in Susac syndrome. Reverse transcription of 0.5 to 1 ug RNA was carried out with random hexamers. MiXCR, run by TCRdb on the immunoSEQ multiplex PCR reads, gives a single entry per CDR3 protein. The sample holds some 170,000 distinct CDR3 sequences, roughly 95% seen once. The sequenced sample was CD4+ T cells from PBMCs. These receptors were taken from a human donor with multiple sclerosis.

This sequence joins TRBV4-1 and TRBJ1-1; 7 nucleotides line up with TRBD1. CDR1 and CDR2 (germline): MGHRA, YSYEKL. Germline trimming cut 0 bases from V and 0 bases from J; bases unmatched to any gene: 13. The CDR3 loop spans 19 amino acids. The CDR3 loop reads CASSQEAIQGGRMNTEAFF. The DNA of the CDR3 is TGCGCCAGCAGCCAAGAAGCCATTCAGGGGGGGCGAATGAACACTGAAGCTTTCTTT.

CDR3 coding DNA: TGTGCCAGCAGCCCGGGACACAGCAAGCAGTACTTC. Its protein is CASSPGHSKQYF. This chain uses TRBV11-2 with TRBJ2-7; perhaps TRBD1 as D (6 bases). The CDR3 extends over 12 amino acids. The germline V gene has CDR1 SGHAT and CDR2 FQNNGV. Trimming took off 5 bases at V and 8 bases at J, with 13 bases between the two ends.

The gene calls are TRBV7-2 and TRBJ2-3; TRBD1 matches at 7 bases. Germline assignment: CDR1 SGHTA and CDR2 FQGNSA. The V segment lost 5 bases and the J segment 1 base; nucleotides outside the gene matches: 9. This CDR3 comprises 16 residues. As DNA, the CDR3 is TGTGCCAGCAGCCTTCAAGGGGGCAGGGGCACAGATACGCAGTATTTT. Its protein is CASSLQGGRGTDTQYF.

The chain recombines TRBV3-1 with TRBJ2-1; 11 bases map to TRBD2. With 6 bases clipped from V and 7 bases from J, the junction kept 8 bases outside the gene matches. CDR3 length equals 15 residues. Germline lookup yields CDR1 LGHDT and CDR2 YNNKEL (reference sequence). The CDR3: CASRSDGTSGNEQFF. The DNA for the CDR3 is TGTGCCAGCAGGAGTGACGGGACTAGCGGTAATGAGCAGTTCTTC.

The chain employs TRBV27 and TRBJ2-1; no clear D. CDR3 length: 10 amino acids. CDR1 MNHEY and CDR2 SMNVEV come from the germline V gene (reference sequence). V gave up 5 bases and J gave up 10 bases, with 6 bases separating them. CDR3 nucleotides: TGTGCCAGCAGTCCCAGGGAGCAGTTCTTC. This codes for CASSPREQFF.

V usage is TRBV4-1 and J usage is TRBJ1-2, with a tentative D call TRBD1 (6 bases). Trimming took off 3 bases at V and 1 base at J, with 12 bases between the two ends. This CDR3 comprises 15 residues. The germline V gene has CDR1 MGHRA and CDR2 YSYEKL. The CDR3 nucleotides are TGCGCCAGCAGCCATGAAACAGGGATTAACTATGGCTACACCTTC. Its translation is CASSHETGINYGYTF.

V gene TRBV20-1 combines with J gene TRBJ1-2, with D maybe TRBD1 (6 bases). Germline CDR1 reads DFQATT; CDR2 reads SNEGSKA (reference sequence). Trimming pared 5 bases from V and 7 bases from J, leaving 20 bases between. The CDR3 runs 14 residues. CDR3 nucleotide sequence: TGCAGTGCTTCTGCAGGGGCGTCGGGTGGTGGCTACACCTTC. Translated: CSASAGASGGGYTF.

The chain joins TRBV5-1 to TRBJ2-3; no reliable D call. CDR1 is SGHRS, CDR2 YFSETQ, per germline. This CDR3 comprises 15 residues. Between the trimmed V and J ends, which lost 1 base and 3 bases, there was a span of 12 bases. CDR3 in DNA: TGCGCCAGCAGCTTGAGGGCGGACGGAACAGATACGCAGTATTTT. It specifies CASSLRADGTDTQYF.

This clonotype was found once. The rearrangement uses TRBV7-9 and TRBJ1-1; D is undetermined. V was trimmed by 6 bases and J by 8 bases, leaving 10 bases between them. Germline V CDR1 and CDR2: SEHNR, FQNEAQ (reference sequence). This CDR3 is 11 amino acids long. The CDR3 DNA is TGTGCCAGCAGACTACACGGGGAAGCTTTCTTT. Translation: CASRLHGEAFF.

The chain is built from TRBV25-1 and TRBJ2-4; no reliable D call. V lost 3 bases and J lost 7, with 7 bases in between. CDR3 size: 12 residues. Germline V gene sequence: CDR1 MGHDK, CDR2 SYGVNS. In DNA form, the CDR3 reads TGTGCCAGCAGTGAGACCACCAACATTCAGTACTTC. Protein: CASSETTNIQYF.

The chain couples TRBV5-4 to TRBJ1-1; the match to TRBD1 covers 7 bases. Germline V CDR1 and CDR2: SGHNT, YYREEE (reference sequence). The junction had 6 bases not matched to a gene; V was cut back by 3 bases and J by 7 bases. The CDR3 covers 13 residues. CDR3 sequence reads: CASSSVTGREAFF. DNA of the CDR3: TGTGCCAGCAGCTCGGTGACAGGGCGTGAAGCTTTCTTT.

The V and J genes are TRBV7-9 and TRBJ2-3; D is unresolved. Trimming took off 2 bases at V and 2 bases at J, with 8 bases between the two ends. The CDR3 spans 14 residues. The germline gives CDR1 SEHNR, CDR2 FQNEAQ (reference sequence). The CDR3 region is CASSLKGNTDTQYF. DNA of the CDR3: TGTGCCAGCAGCTTAAAGGGTAACACAGATACGCAGTATTTT.

J is TRBJ1-1 and V is TRBV4-1, with a possible D match to TRBD1 (5 bases). Germline V gene data show CDR1 as MGHRA and CDR2 as YSYEKL. The CDR3 is made up of 15 amino acids. V lost 0 bases and J 6 bases, leaving 14 bases between the germline ends. CDR3 nucleotides: TGCGCCAGCAGCCAAGATCTTGCAGGGTTCCCTGAAGCTTTCTTT. Its translation is CASSQDLAGFPEAFF.

The genes are TRBV24-1 and TRBJ1-2; a possible D gene is TRBD1 (5 bases). V was pared by 1 base and J by 6 bases, with 11 bases between. Germline CDR1 reads KGHDR; CDR2 reads SFDVKD. The CDR3 covers 14 residues. The CDR3 region has the DNA TGTGCCACCAGTGATTTCACACAGGATCATGGCTACACCTTC. Its translation is CATSDFTQDHGYTF.

The count of this clonotype is one. This rearrangement joins TRBV29-1 to TRBJ1-1; 10 positions match TRBD1. V dropped 5 bases and J dropped 3; count of bases not matched to a gene: 6. Germline-derived CDR1 and CDR2 are SQVTM and ANQGSEA. CDR3 size: 14 residues. The CDR3 DNA sequence: TGCAGCGTTCCGACAGGGGGCTGGGACACTGAAGCTTTCTTT. Translating it yields CSVPTGGWDTEAFF.

The chain employs TRBV9 and TRBJ1-4; the D gene is possibly TRBD1 (6 bases). Germline CDR1 is SGDLS and CDR2 is YYNGEE. The V end lost 0 bases, the J end lost 4 bases, and 7 bases lay between the germline ends. The CDR3 is made up of 14 amino acids. CDR3 in amino acids: CASSVGGLNEKLFF. CDR3 sequence (DNA): TGTGCCAGCAGCGTAGGGGGGCTTAATGAAAAACTGTTTTTT.